These 10 T cell receptor beta chains share one sample of origin, sequenced in a study of T-cell reconstitution after alpha-beta-depleted transplantation in children. As it was prepared, the TCRbeta library received unique molecular identifiers. TCRdb processed the PCR reads anew with MiXCR; each CDR3 protein has one entry. The sample records about 600,000 distinct CDR3 sequences, around 23% being singletons. The sequences come from PBMCs, mostly from graft donor cells, collected 360 days after TCRalphabeta/CD19-depleted stem cell transplant. The receptors originated from a boy under three years old who had a stem cell transplant for acute myeloid leukemia, so the T cells may come from the graft donor.

This chain joins TRBV7-3 and TRBJ2-1, with TRBD1 identical over 7 bases. Germline trimming cut 3 bases from V and 3 bases from J; bases unmatched to any gene: 2. Per the germline V gene, CDR1 is SGHTA and CDR2 is FQGTGA. The CDR3 has 14 amino acids. CDR3 in amino acids: CASSFGQDYNEQFF. CDR3 in DNA: TGTGCCAGCAGCTTTGGACAGGACTACAATGAGCAGTTCTTC.

J is TRBJ2-3 and V is TRBV12-3 or TRBV12-4; the D is unclear. The germline V and J ends were trimmed by 10 bases and 5 bases, with 16 bases remaining between them. The CDR3 totals 13 residues. This CDR3 reads CATAKTLGDTQYF. The CDR3 DNA sequence: TGTGCCACCGCCAAAACCCTGGGAGATACGCAGTATTTT.

This clonotype was seen at least ten times. This chain links TRBV20-1 with TRBJ2-3, with a possible D match to TRBD2 (7 bases). The CDR3 is 14 amino acids. Germline V gene sequence: CDR1 DFQATT, CDR2 SNEGSKA (reference sequence). V was clipped by 7 bases and J by 3 bases, with 17 bases between them. The CDR3 loop reads CSGRLGGATDTQYF. The CDR3 nucleotides read TGCAGTGGGCGGTTGGGGGGGGCGACAGATACGCAGTATTTT.

J is TRBJ2-3 and V is TRBV29-1, with 8 bases fitting TRBD2. This CDR3 contains 15 residues. The V gene end was trimmed by 7 bases and the J gene end by 0 bases; junction bases not matched to a gene: 9. Germline CDR1 is SQVTM and CDR2 is ANQGSEA. The CDR3 region has the DNA TGCAGCGCCCTCTCCCCTAGCGGGAGCACAGATACGCAGTATTTT. Protein sequence: CSALSPSGSTDTQYF.

The chain joins TRBV20-1 to TRBJ2-5, with D possibly called TRBD1 or TRBD2 (5 bases each). This CDR3 has 14 residues. V was clipped by 5 bases and J by 3 bases, with 16 bases between them. Germline loops: CDR1 DFQATT, CDR2 SNEGSKA (reference sequence). This chain's CDR3 is CSAGRDANKETQYF. CDR3 DNA: TGCAGTGCTGGCCGGGACGCCAACAAAGAGACCCAGTACTTC.

This clonotype turned up a few times. The rearrangement uses TRBV20-1 and TRBJ1-1, with TRBD1 as a possible D gene (5 bases). The CDR3 totals 9 residues. The V gene lost 3 bases and the J gene lost 11 bases, with 7 bases spanning the gap. Germline CDR1 is DFQATT and CDR2 is SNEGSKA (reference sequence). CDR3 coding DNA: TGCAGTGCTAGGGGGGGGGCTTTCTTT. Protein: CSARGGAFF.

This clonotype was recorded a few times. The chain is built from TRBV4-1 and TRBJ2-1, with 9 bases that match TRBD1. CDR3 size: 11 residues. Germline CDR1 reads MGHRA; CDR2 reads YSYEKL. V lost 1 base, J lost 14 bases, and 0 bases stayed unmatched. The CDR3 sequence: CASSQGTGEFF. The CDR3 DNA reads as TGCGCCAGCAGCCAAGGGACAGGGGAGTTCTTC.

In this sample, this clonotype turned up many times. This sequence joins TRBV20-1 and TRBJ2-5, with 7 positions matching TRBD1. J was trimmed by 5 bases and V by 0 bases; bases with no gene match: 6. CDR1 is DFQATT and CDR2 is SNEGSKA in the germline V gene (reference sequence). There are 14 residues in the CDR3. The DNA for the CDR3 is TGCAGTGCTAGAGATCCGACAGGGACGGAGACCCAGTACTTC. The encoded protein is CSARDPTGTETQYF.

The CDR3 here is CASSHRTGWADTQYF. The CDR3 DNA reads as TGTGCCAGCAGTCATCGGACAGGGTGGGCAGATACGCAGTATTTT. V is TRBV6-1 and J is TRBJ2-3; 8 positions match TRBD1. From germline, CDR1 is MNHNS and CDR2 SASEGT. J was trimmed by 4 bases and V by 5 bases; bases with no gene match: 8. CDR3 length: 15 amino acids.

This chain connects TRBV29-1 to TRBJ1-1; no firm D call. The CDR3 is 15 residues long. V lost 0 bases and J lost 5, with 16 bases in between. Germline assignment: CDR1 SQVTM and CDR2 ANQGSEA. As DNA, the CDR3 is TGCAGCGTTGAAGATAGGAGAGGGCGGTTAACTGAAGCTTTCTTT. This translates into CSVEDRRGRLTEAFF. Filled out from reference TRBV29-1 and TRBJ1-1, the complete variable domain reads SAVISQKPSRDICQRGTSLTIQCQVDSQVTMMFWYRQQPGQSLTLIATANQGSEATYESGFVIDKFPISRPNLTFSTLTVSNMSPEDSSIYLCSVEDRRGRLTEAFFGQGTRLTVV.